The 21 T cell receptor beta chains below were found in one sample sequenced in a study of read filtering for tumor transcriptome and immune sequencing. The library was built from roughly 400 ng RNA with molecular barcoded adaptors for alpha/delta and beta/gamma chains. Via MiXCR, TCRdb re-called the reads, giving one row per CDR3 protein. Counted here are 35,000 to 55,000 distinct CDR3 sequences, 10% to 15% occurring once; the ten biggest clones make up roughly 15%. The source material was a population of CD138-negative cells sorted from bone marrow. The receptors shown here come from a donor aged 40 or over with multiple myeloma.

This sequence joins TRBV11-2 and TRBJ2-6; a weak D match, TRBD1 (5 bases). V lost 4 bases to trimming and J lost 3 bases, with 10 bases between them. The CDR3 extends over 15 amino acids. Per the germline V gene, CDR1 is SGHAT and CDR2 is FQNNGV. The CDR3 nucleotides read TGTGCCAGCAGCTCCATGGGGCTTGGGGCCAACGTCCTGACTTTC. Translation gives CASSSMGLGANVLTF.

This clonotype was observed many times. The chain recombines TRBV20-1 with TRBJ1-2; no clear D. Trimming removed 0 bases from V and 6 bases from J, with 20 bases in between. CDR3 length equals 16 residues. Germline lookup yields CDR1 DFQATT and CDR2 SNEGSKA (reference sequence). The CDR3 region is CSARDYSGRRNDGYTF. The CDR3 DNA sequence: TGCAGTGCTAGAGATTACTCGGGCAGGAGGAATGATGGCTACACCTTC.

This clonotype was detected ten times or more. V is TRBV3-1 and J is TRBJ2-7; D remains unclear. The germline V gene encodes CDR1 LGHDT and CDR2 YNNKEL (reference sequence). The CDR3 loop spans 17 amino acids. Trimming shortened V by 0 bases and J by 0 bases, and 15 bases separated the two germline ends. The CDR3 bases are TGTGCCAGCAGCCAAGATTCTGGTGCAGCAAGCTCCTACGAGCAGTACTTC. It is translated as CASSQDSGAASSYEQYF.

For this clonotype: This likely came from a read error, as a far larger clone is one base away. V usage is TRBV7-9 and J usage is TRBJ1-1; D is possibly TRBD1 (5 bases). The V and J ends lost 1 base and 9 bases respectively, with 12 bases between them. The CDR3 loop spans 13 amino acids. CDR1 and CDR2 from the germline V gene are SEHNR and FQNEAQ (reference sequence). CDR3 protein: CASSLVGDAKAFF. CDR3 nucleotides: TGTGCCAGCAGCTTAGTAGGGGACGCTAAAGCTTTCTTT.

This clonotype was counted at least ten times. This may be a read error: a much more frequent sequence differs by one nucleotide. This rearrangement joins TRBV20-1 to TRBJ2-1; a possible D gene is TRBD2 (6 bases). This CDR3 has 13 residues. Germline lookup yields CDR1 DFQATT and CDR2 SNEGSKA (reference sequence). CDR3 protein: CSVHRADYNGQFF. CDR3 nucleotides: TGCAGTGTCCACCGGGCGGACTACAATGGGCAGTTCTTC.

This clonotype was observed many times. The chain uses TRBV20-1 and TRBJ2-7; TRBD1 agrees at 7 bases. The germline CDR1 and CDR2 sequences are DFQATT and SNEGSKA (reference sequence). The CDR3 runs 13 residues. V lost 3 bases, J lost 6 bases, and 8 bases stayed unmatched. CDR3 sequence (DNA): TGCAGTGCTAGGAAGGGGGCCTCGGGCGAGCAGTACTTC. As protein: CSARKGASGEQYF.

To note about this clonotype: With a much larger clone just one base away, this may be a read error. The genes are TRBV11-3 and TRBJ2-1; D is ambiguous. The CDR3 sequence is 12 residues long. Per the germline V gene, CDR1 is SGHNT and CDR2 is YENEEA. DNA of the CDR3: TGTGCCACCAGCCGCATGGGCAATGAGCAGTTCTTC. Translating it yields CATSRMGNEQFF.

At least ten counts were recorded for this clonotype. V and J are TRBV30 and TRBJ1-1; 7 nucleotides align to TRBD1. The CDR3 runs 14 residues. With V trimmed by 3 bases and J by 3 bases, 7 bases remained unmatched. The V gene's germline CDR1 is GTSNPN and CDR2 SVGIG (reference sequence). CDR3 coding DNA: TGTGCCTGGAGATGGGCAGGGGGATACACTGAAGCTTTCTTT. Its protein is CAWRWAGGYTEAFF.

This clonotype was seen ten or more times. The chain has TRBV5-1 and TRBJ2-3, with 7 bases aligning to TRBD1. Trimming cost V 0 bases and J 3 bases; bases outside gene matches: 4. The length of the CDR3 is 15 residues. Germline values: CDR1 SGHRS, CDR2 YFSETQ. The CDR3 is CASSLVGTETDTQYF. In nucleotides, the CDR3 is TGCGCCAGCAGCTTGGTCGGGACAGAGACAGATACGCAGTATTTT.

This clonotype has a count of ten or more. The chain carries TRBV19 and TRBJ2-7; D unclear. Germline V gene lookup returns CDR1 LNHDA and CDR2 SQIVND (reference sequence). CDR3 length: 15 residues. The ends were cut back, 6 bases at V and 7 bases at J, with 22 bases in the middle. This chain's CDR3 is CASSQFGGPSYEQYF. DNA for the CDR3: TGTGCCAGTAGCCAATTCGGTGGGCCTAGTTATGAGCAGTACTTC. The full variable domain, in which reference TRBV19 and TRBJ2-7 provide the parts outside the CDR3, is DGGITQSPKYLFRKEGQNVTLSCEQNLNHDAMYWYRQDPGQGLRLIYYSQIVNDFQKGDIAEGYSVSREKKESFPLTVTSAQKNPTAFYLCASSQFGGPSYEQYFGPGTRLTVT.

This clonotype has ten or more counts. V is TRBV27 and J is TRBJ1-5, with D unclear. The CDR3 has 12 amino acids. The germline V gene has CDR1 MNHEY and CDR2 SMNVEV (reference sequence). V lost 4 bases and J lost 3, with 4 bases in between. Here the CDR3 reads CASSSLNQPQHF. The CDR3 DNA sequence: TGTGCCAGCAGTTCCCTCAATCAGCCCCAGCATTTT.

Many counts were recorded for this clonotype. Written as DNA, the CDR3 is TGTGCCAGCAGTTTGAATAGCGGGAGGATGGGTGAGCAGTTCTTC. It is translated as CASSLNSGRMGEQFF. This sequence joins TRBV27 and TRBJ2-1; TRBD2 aligns across 10 bases. This CDR3 has 15 amino acids. V was pared by 3 bases and J by 9 bases, with 8 bases of the junction left unmatched. Looked up from germline, CDR1 is MNHEY and CDR2 is SMNVEV (reference sequence).

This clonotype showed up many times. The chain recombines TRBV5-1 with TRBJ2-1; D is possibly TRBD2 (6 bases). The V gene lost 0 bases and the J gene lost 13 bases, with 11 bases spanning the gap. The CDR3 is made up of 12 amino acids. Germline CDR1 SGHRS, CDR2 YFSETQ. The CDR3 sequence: CASSLDGGSQFF. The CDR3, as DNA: TGCGCCAGCAGCTTGGACGGGGGAAGCCAGTTCTTC. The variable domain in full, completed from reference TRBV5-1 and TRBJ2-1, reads KAGVTQTPRYLIKTRGQQVTLSCSPISGHRSVSWYQQTPGQGLQFLFEYFSETQRNKGNFPGRFSGRQFSNSRSEMNVSTLELGDSALYLCASSLDGGSQFFGPGTRLTVL.

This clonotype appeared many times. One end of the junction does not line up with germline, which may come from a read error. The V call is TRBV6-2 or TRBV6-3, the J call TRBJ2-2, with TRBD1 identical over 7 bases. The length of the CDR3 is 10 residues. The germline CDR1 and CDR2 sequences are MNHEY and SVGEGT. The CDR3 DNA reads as TGCTCCAGGGGGTCCGGGGAGCTGTTTTTT. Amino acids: CSRGSGELFF.

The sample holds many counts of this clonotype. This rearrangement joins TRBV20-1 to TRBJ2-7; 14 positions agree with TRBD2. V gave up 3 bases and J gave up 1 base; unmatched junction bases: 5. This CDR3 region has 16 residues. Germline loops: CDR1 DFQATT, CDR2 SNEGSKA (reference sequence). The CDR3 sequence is CSAREGLAGESYEQYF. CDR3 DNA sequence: TGCAGTGCTAGGGAGGGACTAGCGGGAGAATCCTACGAGCAGTACTTC.

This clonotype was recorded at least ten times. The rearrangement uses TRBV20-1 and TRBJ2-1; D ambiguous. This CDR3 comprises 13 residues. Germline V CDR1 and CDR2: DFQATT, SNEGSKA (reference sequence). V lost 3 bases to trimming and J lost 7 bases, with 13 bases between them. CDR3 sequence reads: CSASGLVLNEQFF. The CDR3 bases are TGCAGTGCTAGTGGTCTAGTCCTTAATGAGCAGTTCTTC.

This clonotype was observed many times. In DNA form, the CDR3 reads TGCGCCAGCAGCTTGAACCAGGGGAGGGATACGCAGTATTTT. It codes for CASSLNQGRDTQYF. V gene TRBV5-1 combines with J gene TRBJ2-3; either TRBD1 or TRBD2 may supply D (6 bases each). The CDR3 covers 14 residues. In germline, CDR1 is SGHRS, CDR2 YFSETQ. V dropped 1 base and J dropped 6 bases, with 12 bases sitting between them.

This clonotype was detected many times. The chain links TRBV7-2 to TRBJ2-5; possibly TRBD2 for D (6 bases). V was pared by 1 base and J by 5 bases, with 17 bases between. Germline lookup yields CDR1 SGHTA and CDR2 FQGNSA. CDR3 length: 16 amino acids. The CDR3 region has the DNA TGTGCCAGCAGCTTAGGGTTGGGTGCGGGACCGGAGACCCAGTACTTC. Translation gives CASSLGLGAGPETQYF.

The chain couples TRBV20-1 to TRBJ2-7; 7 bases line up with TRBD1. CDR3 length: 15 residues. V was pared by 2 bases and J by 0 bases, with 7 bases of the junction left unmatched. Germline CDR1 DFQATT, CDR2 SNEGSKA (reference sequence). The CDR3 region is CSARKPGQISYEQYF. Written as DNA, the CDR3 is TGCAGTGCTAGAAAACCGGGACAGATCTCCTACGAGCAGTACTTC.

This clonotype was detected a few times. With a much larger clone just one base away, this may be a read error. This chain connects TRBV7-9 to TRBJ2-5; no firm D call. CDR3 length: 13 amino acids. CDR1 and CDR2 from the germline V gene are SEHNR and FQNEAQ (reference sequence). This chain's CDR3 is CANSLSVGETQYF. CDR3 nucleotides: TGTGCCAACAGCTTATCTGTGGGAGAGACCCAGTACTTC.

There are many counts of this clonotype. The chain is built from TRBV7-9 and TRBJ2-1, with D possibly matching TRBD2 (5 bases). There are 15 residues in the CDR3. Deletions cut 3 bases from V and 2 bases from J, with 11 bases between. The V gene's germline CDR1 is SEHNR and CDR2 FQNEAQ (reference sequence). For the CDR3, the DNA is TGTGCCAGCAGCTTTAGGGAGTCCGCCTACAATGAGCAGTTCTTC. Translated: CASSFRESAYNEQFF.